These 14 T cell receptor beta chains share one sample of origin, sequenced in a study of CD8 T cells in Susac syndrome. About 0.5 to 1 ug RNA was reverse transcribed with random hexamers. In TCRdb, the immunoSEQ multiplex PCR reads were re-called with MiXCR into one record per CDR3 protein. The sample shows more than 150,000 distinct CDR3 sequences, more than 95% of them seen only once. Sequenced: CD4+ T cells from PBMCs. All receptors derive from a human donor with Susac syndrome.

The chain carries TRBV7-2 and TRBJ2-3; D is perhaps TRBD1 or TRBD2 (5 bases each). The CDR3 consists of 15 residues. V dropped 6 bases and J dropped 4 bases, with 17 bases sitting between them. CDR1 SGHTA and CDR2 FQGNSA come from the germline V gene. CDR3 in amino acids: CASRSGTLHSDTQYF. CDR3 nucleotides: TGTGCCAGCAGATCCGGGACCCTTCATTCAGATACGCAGTATTTT. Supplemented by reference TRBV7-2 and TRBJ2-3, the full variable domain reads GAGVSQSPSNKVTEKGKDVELRCDPISGHTALYWYRQSLGQGLEFLIYFQGNSAPDKSGLPSDRFSAERTGGSVSTLTIQRTQQEDSAVYLCASRSGTLHSDTQYFGPGTRLTVL.

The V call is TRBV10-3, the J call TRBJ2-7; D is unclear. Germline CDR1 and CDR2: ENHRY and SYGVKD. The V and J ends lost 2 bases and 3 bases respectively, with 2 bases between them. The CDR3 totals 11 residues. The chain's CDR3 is CAISEGYEQYF. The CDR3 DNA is TGTGCCATCAGTGAGGGCTACGAGCAGTACTTC.

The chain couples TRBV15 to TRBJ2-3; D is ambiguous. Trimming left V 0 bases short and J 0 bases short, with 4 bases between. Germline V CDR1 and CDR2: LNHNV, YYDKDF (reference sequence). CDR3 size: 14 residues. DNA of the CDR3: TGTGCCACCAGCAGAGAACTCAGCACAGATACGCAGTATTTT. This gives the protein CATSRELSTDTQYF.

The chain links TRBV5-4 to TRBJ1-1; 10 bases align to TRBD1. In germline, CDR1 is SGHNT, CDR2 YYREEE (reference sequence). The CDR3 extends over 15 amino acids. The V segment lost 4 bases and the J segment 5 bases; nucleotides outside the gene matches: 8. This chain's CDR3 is CASSRGQGRDTEAFF. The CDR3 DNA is TGTGCCAGCAGCCGGGGACAGGGGAGGGATACTGAAGCTTTCTTT.

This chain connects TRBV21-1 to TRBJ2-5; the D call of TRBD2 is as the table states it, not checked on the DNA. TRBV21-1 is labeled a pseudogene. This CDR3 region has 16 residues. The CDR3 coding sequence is TGTGCCAGCAGCAATTGGACTAGCGGGAGGAGGGAGACCCAGTACTTC. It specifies CASSNWTSGRRETQYF.

The CDR3 nucleotides read TGCAGTGCCCCCCCGGACGTGACCCAGTACTTC. It codes for CSAPPDVTQYF. The V and J genes are TRBV20-1 and TRBJ2-5; the D is unclear. Deletions cut 6 bases from V and 7 bases from J, with 12 bases between. The CDR3 has 11 residues. The germline gives CDR1 DFQATT, CDR2 SNEGSKA (reference sequence).

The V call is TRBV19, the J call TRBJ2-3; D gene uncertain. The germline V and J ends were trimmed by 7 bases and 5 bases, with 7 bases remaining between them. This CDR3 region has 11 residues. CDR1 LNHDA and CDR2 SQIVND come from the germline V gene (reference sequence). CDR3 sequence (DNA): TGTGCCAGTAATGTTGGAGATACGCAGTATTTT. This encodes CASNVGDTQYF. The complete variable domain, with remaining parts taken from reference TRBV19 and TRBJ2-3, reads DGGITQSPKYLFRKEGQNVTLSCEQNLNHDAMYWYRQDPGQGLRLIYYSQIVNDFQKGDIAEGYSVSREKKESFPLTVTSAQKNPTAFYLCASNVGDTQYFGPGTRLTVL.

CDR3 sequence: CASSRTAPNYEQYF. The CDR3 coding sequence is TGTGCCAGCAGCCGGACTGCCCCAAACTACGAGCAGTACTTC. The chain uses TRBV12-3 or TRBV12-4 and TRBJ2-7; D may be TRBD2 (5 bases). There are 14 residues in the CDR3. V shed 6 bases and J shed 3 bases, with 15 bases lying between them.

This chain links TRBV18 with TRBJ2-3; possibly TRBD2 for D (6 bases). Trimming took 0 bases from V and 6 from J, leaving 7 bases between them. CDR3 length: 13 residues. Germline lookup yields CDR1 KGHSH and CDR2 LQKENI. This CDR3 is CASSPPGLDTQYF. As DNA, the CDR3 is TGTGCCAGCTCACCACCGGGACTGGATACGCAGTATTTT. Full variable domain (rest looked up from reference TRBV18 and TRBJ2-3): NAGVMQNPRHLVRRRGQEARLRCSPMKGHSHVYWYRQLPEEGLKFMVYLQKENIIDESGMPKERFSAEFPKEGPSILRIQQVVRGDSAAYFCASSPPGLDTQYFGPGTRLTVL.

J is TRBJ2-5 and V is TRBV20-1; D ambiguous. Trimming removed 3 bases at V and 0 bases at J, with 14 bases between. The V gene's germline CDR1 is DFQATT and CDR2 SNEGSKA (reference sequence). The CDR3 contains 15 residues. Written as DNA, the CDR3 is TGCAGTGCTAGTTCCTGGATTAAGTACCAAGAGACCCAGTACTTC. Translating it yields CSASSWIKYQETQYF.

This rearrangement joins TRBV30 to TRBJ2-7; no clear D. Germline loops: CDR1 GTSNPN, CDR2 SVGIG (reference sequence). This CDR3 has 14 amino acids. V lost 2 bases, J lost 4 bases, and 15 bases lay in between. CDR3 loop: CAWSIGPPSYEQYF. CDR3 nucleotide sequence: TGTGCCTGGAGTATAGGGCCACCTTCTTACGAGCAGTACTTC. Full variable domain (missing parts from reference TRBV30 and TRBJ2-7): SQTIHQWPATLVQPVGSPLSLECTVEGTSNPNLYWYRQAAGRGLQLLFYSVGIGQISSEVPQNLSASRPQDRQFILSSKKLLLSDSGFYLCAWSIGPPSYEQYFGPGTRLTVT.

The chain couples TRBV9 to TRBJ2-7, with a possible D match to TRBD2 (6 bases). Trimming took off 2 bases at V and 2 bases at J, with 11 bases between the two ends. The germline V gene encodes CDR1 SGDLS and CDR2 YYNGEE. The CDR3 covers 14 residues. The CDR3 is CASSVDSGAYEQYF. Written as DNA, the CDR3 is TGTGCCAGCAGCGTTGATAGCGGAGCCTACGAGCAGTACTTC.

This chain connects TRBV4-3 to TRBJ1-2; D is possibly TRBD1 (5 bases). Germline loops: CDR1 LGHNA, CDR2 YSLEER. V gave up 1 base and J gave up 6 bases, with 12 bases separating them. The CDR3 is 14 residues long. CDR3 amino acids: CASSQVGVGHGYTF. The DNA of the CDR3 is TGCGCCAGCAGCCAAGTGGGGGTCGGGCATGGCTACACCTTC.

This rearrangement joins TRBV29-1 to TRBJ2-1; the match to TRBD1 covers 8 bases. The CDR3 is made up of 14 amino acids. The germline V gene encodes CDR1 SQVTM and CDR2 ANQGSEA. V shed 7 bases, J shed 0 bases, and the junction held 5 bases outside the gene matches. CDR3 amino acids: CSGNRGTSYNEQFF. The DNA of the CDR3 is TGCAGCGGAAACAGGGGGACCTCCTACAATGAGCAGTTCTTC.